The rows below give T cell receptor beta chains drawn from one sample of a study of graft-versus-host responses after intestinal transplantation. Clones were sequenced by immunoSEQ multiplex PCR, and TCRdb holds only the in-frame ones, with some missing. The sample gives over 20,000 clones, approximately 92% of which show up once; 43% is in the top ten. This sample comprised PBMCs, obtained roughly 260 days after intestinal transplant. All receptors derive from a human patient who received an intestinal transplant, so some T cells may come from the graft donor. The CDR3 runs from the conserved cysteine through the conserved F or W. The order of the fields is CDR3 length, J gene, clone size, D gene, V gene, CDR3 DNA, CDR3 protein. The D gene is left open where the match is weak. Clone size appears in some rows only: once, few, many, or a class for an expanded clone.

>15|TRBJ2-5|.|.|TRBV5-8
TGTGCCAGCAGCTTAGGGCGGGACAGCCAAGAGACCCAGTACTTC
CASSLGRDSQETQYF
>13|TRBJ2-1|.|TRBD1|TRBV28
TGTGCCAGCGGGGGACAGGGGATCCTTGAGCAGTTCTTC
CASGGQGILEQFF
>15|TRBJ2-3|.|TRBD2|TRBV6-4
TGTGCCAGCAGCAGTTCTAGCGGGAGCACAGATACGCAGTATTTT
CASSSSSGSTDTQYF
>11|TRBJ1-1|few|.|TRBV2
TGTGCCAGCAGGGATGACAGGCAAGCTTTCTTT
CASRDDRQAFF
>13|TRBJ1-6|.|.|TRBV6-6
TGTGCCAGCAGCACCGGGCCTGTGTCACCCCTCCACTTT
CASSTGPVSPLHF
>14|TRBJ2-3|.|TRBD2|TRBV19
TGTGCCAGTACCCCGGGGGGGAGGGCAGATACGCAGTATTTT
CASTPGGRADTQYF
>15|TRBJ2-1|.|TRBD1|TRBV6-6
TGTGCCAGCAGTCCGGACAGGGTAGCCTACAATGAGCAGTTCTTC
CASSPDRVAYNEQFF
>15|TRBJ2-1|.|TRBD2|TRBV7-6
TGTGCCAGCAGCTCCCTGCGGGAGGGCCTCAATGAGCAGTTCTTC
CASSSLREGLNEQFF
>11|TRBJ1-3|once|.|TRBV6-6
TGTGCCACCAAAGCTGGAAACACCATATATTTT
CATKAGNTIYF
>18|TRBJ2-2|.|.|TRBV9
TGTGCCAGCAGCGTACAACCTGACAGGAACTCCCTCCACGGGGAGCTGTTTTTT
CASSVQPDRNSLHGELFF
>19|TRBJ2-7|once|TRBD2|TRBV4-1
TGCGCCAGCAGCCAAGGATTTGGACTAGCGGGTAGAAGTTCCTACGAGCAGTACTTC
CASSQGFGLAGRSSYEQYF
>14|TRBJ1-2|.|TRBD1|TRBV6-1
TGTGCCAGCAGTGAAGTAGAGGGGGCCTATGGCTACACCTTC
CASSEVEGAYGYTF
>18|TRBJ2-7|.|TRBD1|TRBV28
TGTGCCAGCAGTTTATCAACACGGACAGGGGGCAAGCCCTACGAGCAGTACTTC
CASSLSTRTGGKPYEQYF
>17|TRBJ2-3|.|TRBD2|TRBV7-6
TGTGCCAGCAGCGGGTTTAGCGGGAGACAAATAACAGATACGCAGTATTTT
CASSGFSGRQITDTQYF
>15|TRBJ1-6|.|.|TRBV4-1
TGCGCCAGCAGCCAAGATGTGGAGGGAGGTTCACCCCTCCACTTT
CASSQDVEGGSPLHF
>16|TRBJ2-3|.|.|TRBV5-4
TGTGCCAGCAGCAGGGGGACACCTTCTAGCACAGATACGCAGTATTTT
CASSRGTPSSTDTQYF
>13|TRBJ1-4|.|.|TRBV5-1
TGCGCCAGCAGCGGGAGAACAGGGGAAAAACTGTTTTTT
CASSGRTGEKLFF
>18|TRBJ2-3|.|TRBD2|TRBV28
TGTGCCAGCAGTCCCGGACTAGCGGGAGACAGTCCGAGAGATACGCAGTATTTT
CASSPGLAGDSPRDTQYF
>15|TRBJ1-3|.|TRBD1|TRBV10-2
TGCGCCAGCAGTGAGGACAGGGGCGTTCAAAACACCATATATTTT
CASSEDRGVQNTIYF
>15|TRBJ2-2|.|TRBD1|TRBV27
TGTGCCAGCAGAACCGGGACAGGAGACACCGGGGAGCTGTTTTTT
CASRTGTGDTGELFF
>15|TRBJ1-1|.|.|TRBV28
TGTGCCAGCAGTTTCGACAGGAGGCTGGTCACTGAAGCTTTCTTT
CASSFDRRLVTEAFF
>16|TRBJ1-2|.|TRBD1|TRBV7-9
TGTGCCAGCAGCTTGGAAAGGGGGGACAGGTTCTATGGCTACACCTTC
CASSLERGDRFYGYTF
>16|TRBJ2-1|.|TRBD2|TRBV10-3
TGTGCCATCAGTGAGTCGACGGGGGGAGTTGTCAATGAGCAGTTCTTC
CAISESTGGVVNEQFF
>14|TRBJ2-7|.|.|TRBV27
TGTGCCAGCAGCTCATTCAGGGATACCTACGAGCAGTACTTC
CASSSFRDTYEQYF